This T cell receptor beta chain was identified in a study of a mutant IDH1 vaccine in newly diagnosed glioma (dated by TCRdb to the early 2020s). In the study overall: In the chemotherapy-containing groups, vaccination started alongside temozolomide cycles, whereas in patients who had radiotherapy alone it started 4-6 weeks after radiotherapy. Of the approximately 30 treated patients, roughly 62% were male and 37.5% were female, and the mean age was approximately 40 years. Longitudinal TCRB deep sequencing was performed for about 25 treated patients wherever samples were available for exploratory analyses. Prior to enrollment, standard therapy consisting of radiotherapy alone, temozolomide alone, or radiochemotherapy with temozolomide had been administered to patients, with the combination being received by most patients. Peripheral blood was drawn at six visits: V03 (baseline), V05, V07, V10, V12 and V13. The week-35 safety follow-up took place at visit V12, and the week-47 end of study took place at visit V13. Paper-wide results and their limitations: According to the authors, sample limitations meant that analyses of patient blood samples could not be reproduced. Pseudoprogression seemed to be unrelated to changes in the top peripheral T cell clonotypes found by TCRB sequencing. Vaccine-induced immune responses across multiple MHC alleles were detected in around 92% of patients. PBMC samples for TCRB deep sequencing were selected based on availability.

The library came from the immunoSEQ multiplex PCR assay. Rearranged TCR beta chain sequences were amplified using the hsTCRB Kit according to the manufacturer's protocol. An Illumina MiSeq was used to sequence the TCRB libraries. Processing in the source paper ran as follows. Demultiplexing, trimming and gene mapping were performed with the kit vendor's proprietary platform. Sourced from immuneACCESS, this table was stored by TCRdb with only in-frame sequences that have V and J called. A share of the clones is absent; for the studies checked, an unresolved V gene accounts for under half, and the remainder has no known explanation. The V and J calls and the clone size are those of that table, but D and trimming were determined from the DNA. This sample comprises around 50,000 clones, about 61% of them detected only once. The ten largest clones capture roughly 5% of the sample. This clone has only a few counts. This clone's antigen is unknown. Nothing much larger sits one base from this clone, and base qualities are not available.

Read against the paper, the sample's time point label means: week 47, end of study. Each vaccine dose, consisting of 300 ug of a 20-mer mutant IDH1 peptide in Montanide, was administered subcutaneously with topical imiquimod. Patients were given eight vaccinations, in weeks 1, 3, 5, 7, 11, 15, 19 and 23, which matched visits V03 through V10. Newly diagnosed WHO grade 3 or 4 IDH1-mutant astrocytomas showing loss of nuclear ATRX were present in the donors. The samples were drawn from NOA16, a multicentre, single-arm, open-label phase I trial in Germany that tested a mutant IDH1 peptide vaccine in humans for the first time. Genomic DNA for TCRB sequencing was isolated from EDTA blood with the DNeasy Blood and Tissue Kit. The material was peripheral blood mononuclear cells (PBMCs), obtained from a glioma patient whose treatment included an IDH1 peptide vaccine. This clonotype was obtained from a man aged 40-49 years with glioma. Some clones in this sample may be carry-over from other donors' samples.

At the DNA level, the sequence is TGTGCCAGCAGTCCGGGACAGGGGGCGCGGATAGAGACCCAGTACTTC. Its amino acids are CASSPGQGARIETQYF. The sequence joins TRBV5-8 to TRBJ2-5; 12 central nucleotides agree with TRBD1. According to the germline V gene, CDR1 reads SGHTS and CDR2 reads YDEGEE. V is trimmed back by 5 bases and J by 4 bases, and the junction contains 9 bases that no gene match accounts for. From its cysteine to its phenylalanine, the CDR3 spans 16 amino acids. The entry retains the CDR3 DNA only, 48 bases that are in frame from base 1.